This T cell receptor (beta chain) was recorded in a study of blood T cell repertoires in COVID-19. Study in general: In each case, the material was cDNA or gDNA derived from T cells, B-cell-depleted T cells, or PBMCs.

Clones were read by immunoSEQ multiplex PCR, and TCRdb kept only the in-frame ones, dropping some. This table has 150,000 to 200,000 clones, about 85% appearing once. J gave up 3 bases and V 1 base, and 12 bases lay outside the gene matches. This CDR3 contains 17 residues. Germline V lookup: CDR1 MGHRA, CDR2 YSYEKL. The sample was peripheral blood. This TCR was sampled from a man in his sixties with active or convalescent COVID-19. The rearrangement uses TRBV4-1 and TRBJ2-7; 7 bases align to TRBD1. CDR3 coding DNA: TGCGCCAGCAGCCAAGTATCGGCCGGGACAGAAAGCTACGAGCAGTACTTC. This gives the protein CASSQVSAGTESYEQYF.